This entry describes one T cell receptor (delta chain). Its matching antigen is unknown. The CDR3 sequence is 14 residues long. The V end was cut by 1 base, the J end by 5 bases, with 11 bases between. In germline, CDR1 is TSWWSYY, CDR2 QGS. This sample stems from a study of Vδ1+ human thymocytes. General study results and limits: Thymic delta-chain repertoires held roughly 18% Vdelta2 sequences and few Vdelta3, despite high sort purity. Highly polyclonal TRG and TRD repertoires with Gaussian CDR3 length distributions appeared in thymus.

The template was reverse-transcribed extracted RNA. CDR3 amplicons came from multiplex PCR with pooled V-gene forward and constant-region reverse primers. TCRdb reprocessed the multiplex PCR reads through CATT. The data contain about 55,000 delta-chain clones, 15% of them seen just once; the ten biggest clones take up 0.5% to 0.55%. The sequenced material came from Vdelta1+ gamma-delta thymocytes from the thymus. Subset here: FACS-sorted CD3+ TCRalphabeta- TCRVdelta1+ TCRVdelta2- thymocytes. The receptor was derived from a boy under two years old who had congenital heart surgery. V gene TRDV1 combines with J gene TRDJ1, with D perhaps TRDD3 (5 bases). CDR3 nucleotide sequence: TGTGCTCTTGGGGAACCCTGGGCAAGGGATAAACTCATCTTT. It translates to CALGEPWARDKLIF.